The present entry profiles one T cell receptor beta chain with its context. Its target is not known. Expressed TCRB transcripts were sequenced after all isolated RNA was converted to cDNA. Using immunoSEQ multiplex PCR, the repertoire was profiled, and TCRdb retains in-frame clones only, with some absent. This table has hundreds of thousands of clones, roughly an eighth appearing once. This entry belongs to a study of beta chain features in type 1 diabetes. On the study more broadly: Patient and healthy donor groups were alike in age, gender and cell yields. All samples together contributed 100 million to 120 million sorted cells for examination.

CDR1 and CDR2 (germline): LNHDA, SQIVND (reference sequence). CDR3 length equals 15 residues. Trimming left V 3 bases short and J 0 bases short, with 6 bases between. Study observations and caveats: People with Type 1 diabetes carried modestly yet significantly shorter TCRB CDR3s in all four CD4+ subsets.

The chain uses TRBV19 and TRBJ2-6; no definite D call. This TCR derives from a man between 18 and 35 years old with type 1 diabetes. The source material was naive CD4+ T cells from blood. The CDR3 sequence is CASSIGISGANVLTF. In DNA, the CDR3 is TGTGCCAGTAGTATTGGGATCTCTGGGGCCAACGTCCTGACTTTC.